Below, 2 T cell receptor beta chains from the same sample are listed, as sequenced in a study of early T cells in non-severe SARS-CoV-2 infection. Each CDR3 protein is one row after TCRdb ran MiXCR on the 5' RACE reads. The top ten hold less than 6% of the sample, which has 68,000 or so distinct CDR3 sequences, 10% to 15% seen once. Sequences were obtained from whole blood. The receptors originated from an adult who was a healthcare worker with PCR-confirmed SARS-CoV-2 infection or an uninfected control (not recorded which).

This clonotype was seen repeatedly, ten times or more. The V and J genes are TRBV12-3 or TRBV12-4 and TRBJ1-1, with D hard to call. Trimming cost V 7 bases and J 1 base, with 16 bases left between them. This CDR3 region has 15 residues. The chain's CDR3 is CASNTIREGNTEAFF. CDR3 DNA sequence: TGTGCCAGCAACACTATCCGGGAAGGGAACACTGAAGCTTTCTTT.

This clonotype appeared many times. The chain employs TRBV20-1 and TRBJ1-1, with D unclear. Germline V gives CDR1 DFQATT, CDR2 SNEGSKA (reference sequence). Trimming removed 5 bases at V and 2 bases at J, with 6 bases between. The CDR3 sequence is 11 residues long. CDR3 loop: CSASGNTEAFF. In nucleotides, the CDR3 is TGCAGTGCTTCCGGTAACACTGAAGCTTTCTTT.